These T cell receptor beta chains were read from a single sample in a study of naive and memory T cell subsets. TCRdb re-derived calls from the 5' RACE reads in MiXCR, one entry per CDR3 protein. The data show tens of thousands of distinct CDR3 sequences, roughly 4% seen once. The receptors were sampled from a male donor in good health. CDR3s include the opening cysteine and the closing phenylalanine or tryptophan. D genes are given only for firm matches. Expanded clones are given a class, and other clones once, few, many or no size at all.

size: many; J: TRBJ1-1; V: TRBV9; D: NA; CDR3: CASSARTSDTEAFF; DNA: TGTGCCAGCAGCGCGCGGACGTCGGACACTGAAGCTTTCTTT
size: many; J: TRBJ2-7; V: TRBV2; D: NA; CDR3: CASRESYEQYF; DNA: TGTGCCAGCAGGGAAAGCTACGAGCAGTACTTC
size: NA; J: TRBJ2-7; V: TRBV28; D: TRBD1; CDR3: CASSLFGDRAKSYEQYF; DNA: TGTGCCAGCAGTTTATTCGGGGACAGGGCGAAATCCTACGAGCAGTACTTC
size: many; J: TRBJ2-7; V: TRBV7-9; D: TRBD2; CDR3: CASSPTRGGVYEQYF; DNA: TGTGCCAGCAGCCCTACTCGGGGAGGGGTCTACGAGCAGTACTTC
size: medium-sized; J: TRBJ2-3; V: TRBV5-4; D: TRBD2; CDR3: CASSLLAGGTDTQYF; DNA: TGTGCCAGCAGCTTGCTAGCGGGGGGGACAGATACGCAGTATTTT
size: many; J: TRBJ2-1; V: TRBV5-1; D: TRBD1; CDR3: CASSRDSSYNEQFF; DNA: TGCGCCAGCAGCCGGGACAGCTCCTACAATGAGCAGTTCTTC
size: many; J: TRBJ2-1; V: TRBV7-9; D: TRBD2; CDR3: CASSRNLLGTSGRAEQFF; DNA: TGTGCCAGCAGCAGAAACCTACTTGGGACTAGCGGGAGAGCCGAGCAGTTCTTC
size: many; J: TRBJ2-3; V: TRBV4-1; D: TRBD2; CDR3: CASSHVAGGDTQYF; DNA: TGCGCCAGCAGCCACGTAGCGGGGGGAGATACGCAGTATTTT
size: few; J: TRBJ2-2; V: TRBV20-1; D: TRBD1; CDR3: CSARGPGGTGELFF; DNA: TGCAGTGCTAGAGGACCAGGGGGCACCGGGGAGCTGTTTTTT
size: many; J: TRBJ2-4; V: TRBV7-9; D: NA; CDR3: CASSLVPKNIQYF; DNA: TGTGCCAGCAGCTTAGTGCCCAAAAACATTCAGTACTTC
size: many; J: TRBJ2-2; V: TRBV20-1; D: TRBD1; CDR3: CSVPDRAAGELFF; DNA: TGCAGTGTACCGGACAGGGCAGCCGGGGAGCTGTTTTTT
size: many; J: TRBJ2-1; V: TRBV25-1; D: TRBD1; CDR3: CASSEPGTVPFF; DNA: TGTGCCAGCAGTGAGCCCGGGACAGTTCCGTTCTTC
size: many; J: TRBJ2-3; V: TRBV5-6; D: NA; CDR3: CASSLFWELSTDTQYF; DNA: TGTGCCAGCAGCTTGTTTTGGGAGTTGAGCACAGATACGCAGTATTTT
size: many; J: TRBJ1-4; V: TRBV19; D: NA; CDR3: CASSIGGDNEKLFF; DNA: TGTGCCAGTAGTATTGGAGGCGATAATGAAAAACTGTTTTTT
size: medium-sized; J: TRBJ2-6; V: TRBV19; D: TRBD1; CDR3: CASTRGPGQGLSGANVLTF; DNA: TGTGCCAGTACTCGGGGACCGGGACAGGGATTATCTGGGGCCAACGTCCTGACTTTC
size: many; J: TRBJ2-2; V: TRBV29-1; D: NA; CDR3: CSAVGAPRRPGELFF; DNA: TGCAGCGCCGTCGGGGCCCCGCGAAGGCCCGGGGAGCTGTTTTTT
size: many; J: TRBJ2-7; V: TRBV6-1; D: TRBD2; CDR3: CATMYQTSGPYEQYF; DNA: TGTGCCACCATGTATCAGACTAGCGGGCCCTACGAGCAGTACTTC
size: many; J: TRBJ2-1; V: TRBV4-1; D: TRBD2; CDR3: CASSQGAASGSSYNEQFF; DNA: TGCGCCAGCAGCCAAGGGGCGGCTAGCGGGAGCTCCTACAATGAGCAGTTCTTC
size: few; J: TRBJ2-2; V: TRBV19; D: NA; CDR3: CASSIGSGSGELFF; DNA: TGTGCCAGTAGTATCGGTAGCGGATCCGGGGAGCTGTTTTTT
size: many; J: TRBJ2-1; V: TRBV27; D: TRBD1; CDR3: CASSSQGAGYNEQFF; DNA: TGTGCCAGCAGTTCCCAGGGGGCGGGGTACAATGAGCAGTTCTTC
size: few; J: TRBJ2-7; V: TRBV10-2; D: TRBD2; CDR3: CASSPRGGLSSDEQYF; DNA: TGCGCCAGCAGTCCCCGGGGGGGGCTGAGTTCCGACGAGCAGTACTTC
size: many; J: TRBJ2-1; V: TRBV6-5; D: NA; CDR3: CASSWTLMSEQFF; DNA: TGTGCCAGCAGTTGGACCCTAATGAGTGAGCAGTTCTTC
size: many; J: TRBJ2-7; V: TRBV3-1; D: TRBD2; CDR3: CASSQLGLAGFYEQYF; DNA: TGTGCCAGCAGCCAACTCGGACTAGCGGGATTTTACGAGCAGTACTTC
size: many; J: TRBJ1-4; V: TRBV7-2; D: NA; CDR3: CASSPTRGANEKLFF; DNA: TGTGCCAGCAGCCCGACGAGGGGAGCTAATGAAAAACTGTTTTTT
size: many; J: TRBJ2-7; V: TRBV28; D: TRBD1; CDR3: CASSPGTVYEQYF; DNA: TGTGCCAGCAGTCCGGGGACAGTTTACGAGCAGTACTTC
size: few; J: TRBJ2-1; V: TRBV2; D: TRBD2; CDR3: CASSESEGETSGTLYNEQFF; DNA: TGTGCCAGCAGTGAGTCCGAAGGGGAGACTAGCGGGACCCTCTACAATGAGCAGTTCTTC
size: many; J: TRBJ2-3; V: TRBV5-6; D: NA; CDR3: CASNRLVKDTDTQYF; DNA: TGTGCCAGCAACCGGTTAGTAAAAGACACAGATACGCAGTATTTT
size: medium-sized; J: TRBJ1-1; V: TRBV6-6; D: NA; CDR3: CASSRRGGSEAFF; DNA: TGTGCCAGCAGCCGACGAGGTGGATCTGAAGCTTTCTTT